Each of the 10 T cell receptor beta chains below was sequenced from the same sample in a study of cytomegalovirus exposure and HLA in healthy donors. Primers: 60 Vbeta forward and 13 Jbeta reverse. Libraries were prepared by immunoSEQ multiplex PCR; TCRdb keeps only in-frame clonotypes and omits some of them. The sample lists roughly 190,000 clones, around a tenth occurring once. Sequencing used PBMCs. These receptor sequences come from a woman between 25 and 40 years old in good health and CMV-seropositive.

Here the CDR3 DNA reads TGTGCCAGCAGGAAGGGGACTAGCGGGACCAGCGAGCAGTACTTC. As protein: CASRKGTSGTSEQYF. The V gene is TRBV2, the J gene TRBJ2-7; TRBD2 aligns across 13 bases. With 6 bases clipped from V and 6 bases from J, the junction kept 8 bases outside the gene matches. This CDR3 has 15 amino acids. In germline, CDR1 is SNHLY, CDR2 FYNNEI.

The CDR3 region has the DNA TGTGCCAGTAGTCCCCGCACGGGACTCGCCTGGGGGGAGAGCTCCTACAATGAGCAGTTCTTC. Amino acid sequence: CASSPRTGLAWGESSYNEQFF. The chain joins TRBV19 to TRBJ2-1, with D perhaps matching TRBD2 (6 bases). CDR1 LNHDA and CDR2 SQIVND come from the germline V gene (reference sequence). The V end was cut by 5 bases, the J end by 0 bases, with 29 bases between. CDR3 length: 21 residues.

This clone was picked up a small number of times. The chain is built from TRBV5-4 and TRBJ2-7, with 10 bases lining up with TRBD1. V was pared by 4 bases and J by 5 bases, with 9 bases of the junction left unmatched. The CDR3 length is 15 residues. From germline, CDR1 is SGHNT and CDR2 YYREEE (reference sequence). CDR3 nucleotide sequence: TGTGCCAGCAGCCCGACCGACAGGGGGCAGGACGAGCAGTACTTC. Translated, it gives CASSPTDRGQDEQYF.

The chain employs TRBV18 and TRBJ1-5, with D perhaps matching TRBD1 (5 bases). CDR3 length: 13 amino acids. Germline-derived CDR1 and CDR2 are KGHSH and LQKENI. V lost 8 bases and J 4 bases, leaving 12 bases between the germline ends. The DNA for the CDR3 is TGTGCCAGCACGACAGATATTAATCAGCCCCAGCATTTT. This sequence encodes CASTTDINQPQHF.

The table lists this clone with a few counts. The chain has TRBV4-1 and TRBJ2-1, with no clear D. This CDR3 is 11 amino acids long. Germline V gene sequence: CDR1 MGHRA, CDR2 YSYEKL. Between the trimmed V and J ends, which lost 2 bases and 7 bases, there was a span of 3 bases. Written as DNA, the CDR3 is TGCGCCAGCAGCCAATCGAATGAGCAGTTCTTC. Protein product: CASSQSNEQFF.

This clone has ten or more counts. The chain combines TRBV27 with TRBJ2-6; D perhaps matches TRBD2 (5 bases). CDR3 length: 18 amino acids. The V gene's germline CDR1 is MNHEY and CDR2 SMNVEV (reference sequence). Trimming left V 6 bases short and J 4 bases short, with 22 bases between. As DNA, the CDR3 is TGTGCCAGCAGACCAGGACTTTTATCAGGACCCGGGGCCAACGTCCTGACTTTC. It is translated as CASRPGLLSGPGANVLTF.

This chain links TRBV12-5 with TRBJ2-7, with D possibly matching TRBD1 (6 bases). The V and J ends lost 2 bases and 5 bases respectively, with 7 bases between them. The CDR3 spans 12 residues. Germline V lookup: CDR1 LGHNT, CDR2 FRNRAP. The CDR3 protein is CASGLNRDEQYF. For the CDR3, the DNA is TGTGCTAGTGGTTTGAACAGGGACGAGCAGTACTTC.

V gene TRBV29-1 combines with J gene TRBJ2-2, with TRBD2 identical over 8 bases. Germline V gene lookup returns CDR1 SQVTM and CDR2 ANQGSEA. J lost 2 bases, V lost 3 bases, and 2 bases had no gene match. The CDR3 extends over 14 amino acids. CDR3 in DNA: TGCAGCGTTGATAGCGGGACCAACACCGGGGAGCTGTTTTTT. Translated, it gives CSVDSGTNTGELFF.

Turning to this clone: Other DNA sequences from this sample encode an identical CDR3 as well. The V call is TRBV5-1, the J call TRBJ2-7; perhaps TRBD2 as D (5 bases). This CDR3 has 13 residues. CDR1 and CDR2 (germline): SGHRS, YFSETQ. Trimming stripped 0 bases from V and 4 bases from J, with 8 bases between. The CDR3 loop is CASSLGGQYEQYF. In DNA, the CDR3 is TGCGCCAGCAGCTTGGGCGGGCAATACGAGCAGTACTTC.

This clone was counted only a few times. The CDR3 nucleotides are TGTGCCAGCAGCTCGGCCCGGGACTACAATGAGCAGTTCTTC. This sequence encodes CASSSARDYNEQFF. The V call is TRBV5-4, the J call TRBJ2-1; D possibly corresponds to TRBD2 (5 bases). This CDR3 is built from 14 residues. V lost 3 bases and J 3 bases, leaving 10 bases between the germline ends. Germline CDR1 and CDR2: SGHNT and YYREEE (reference sequence).